The 18 T cell receptor beta chains below were found in one sample sequenced in a study of T cell repertoires in cytomegalovirus infection. TCRdb called the reads again in MiXCR, with one record for every CDR3 protein. Of under 70,000 distinct CDR3 sequences listed, approximately 36% were seen once; the top ten hold nearly 70%. No antigens are known for them. The specimen was PBMCs, sequenced either directly or after in vitro stimulation (not recorded which). All receptors come from a human donor in good health (CMV status not recorded). Some clones in this sample may be carry-over from other donors' samples.

The V and J genes are TRBV28 and TRBJ1-1; no firm D call. The CDR3 spans 14 residues. CDR1 and CDR2 (germline): MDHEN, SYDVKM. Trimming pared 5 bases from V and 3 bases from J, leaving 13 bases between. The CDR3: CASSPGQADTEAFF. For the CDR3, the DNA is TGTGCCAGCAGTCCGGGCCAAGCGGACACTGAAGCTTTCTTT.

This clonotype was observed many times. This chain joins TRBV7-2 and TRBJ2-3, with a weak D call TRBD2 (6 bases). Trimming removed 6 bases from V and 6 bases from J, with 13 bases in between. CDR3 length: 13 amino acids. Germline CDR1 and CDR2: SGHTA and FQGNSA. CDR3 sequence: CASRPGVTDTQYF. DNA for the CDR3: TGTGCCAGCAGGCCGGGGGTGACGGATACGCAGTATTTT.

This chain connects TRBV9 to TRBJ2-5; D remains ambiguous. V dropped 0 bases and J dropped 5 bases, with 17 bases sitting between them. The germline V gene encodes CDR1 SGDLS and CDR2 YYNGEE. The CDR3 contains 16 residues. The CDR3 protein is CASSVGVNAAWETQYF. The CDR3 coding sequence is TGTGCCAGCAGCGTAGGTGTGAACGCCGCTTGGGAGACCCAGTACTTC.

The chain is built from TRBV19 and TRBJ2-2; perhaps TRBD2 as D (6 bases). Germline V gene lookup returns CDR1 LNHDA and CDR2 SQIVND (reference sequence). V shed 10 bases and J shed 0 bases, with 18 bases lying between them. The CDR3 runs 16 residues. The DNA for the CDR3 is TGTGCCACTCGACGGAGGGGAGGCGCGAACACCGGGGAGCTGTTTTTT. Amino acids: CATRRRGGANTGELFF.

The CDR3, as DNA: TGCGCCAGCAGCCAAGATTTCTGGAGGGACACCGGGGAGCTGTTTTTT. This encodes CASSQDFWRDTGELFF. The chain combines TRBV4-1 with TRBJ2-2; a weak D match, TRBD2 (6 bases). The germline V and J ends were trimmed by 0 bases and 3 bases, with 11 bases remaining between them. Germline CDR1 and CDR2: MGHRA and YSYEKL. The CDR3 length is 16 residues.

This clonotype has more than one count but fewer than ten. The V and J genes are TRBV20-1 and TRBJ2-7; 8 bases match TRBD1. The CDR3 is 14 amino acids. The V gene's germline CDR1 is DFQATT and CDR2 SNEGSKA (reference sequence). V lost 5 bases to trimming and J lost 7 bases; unmatched junction nucleotides: 13. The CDR3 reads CSAGRTGLSGEQYF. The CDR3, as DNA: TGCAGTGCTGGCCGGACAGGGCTTTCGGGAGAGCAGTACTTC.

The chain joins TRBV29-1 to TRBJ2-3, with D unclear. The germline CDR1 and CDR2 sequences are SQVTM and ANQGSEA. Trimming shortened V by 3 bases and J by 3 bases, and 7 bases separated the two germline ends. The CDR3 extends over 12 amino acids. DNA of the CDR3: TGCAGCGTTGAGCAGCAAACAGATACGCAGTATTTT. Protein: CSVEQQTDTQYF.

Points on this clonotype: A single base separates this from a much larger clone, so it may be a read error. This chain links TRBV7-8 with TRBJ1-4; the D is unclear. The CDR3 contains 12 residues. Germline values: CDR1 SGHVS, CDR2 FQNEAQ. This chain's CDR3 is CASSSRPGWLLF. In nucleotides, the CDR3 is TGTGCCAGCAGCTCGCGTCCGGGGTGGCTGCTTTTT.

The chain employs TRBV4-1 and TRBJ2-7, with D hard to call. The CDR3 loop spans 11 amino acids. Germline CDR1 MGHRA, CDR2 YSYEKL. V lost 11 bases and J 2 bases, leaving 10 bases between the germline ends. CDR3 region: CAGPTAYEQYF. CDR3 DNA sequence: TGCGCCGGGCCTACCGCCTACGAGCAGTACTTC.

J is TRBJ2-7 and V is TRBV7-2; 9 bases align to TRBD2. With 4 bases clipped from V and 5 bases from J, the junction kept 12 bases outside the gene matches. The germline gives CDR1 SGHTA, CDR2 FQGNSA. The CDR3 is 16 residues long. CDR3 sequence reads: CASSSTTTLAGHEQYF. Written as DNA, the CDR3 is TGTGCCAGCAGCTCCACCACAACTCTAGCGGGGCACGAGCAGTACTTC.

This chain joins TRBV6-5 and TRBJ2-3; D is unresolved. V was cut by 7 bases and J by 1 base, with 15 bases left in between. The CDR3 sequence is 15 residues long. Germline CDR1 is MNHEY and CDR2 is SVGAGI. CDR3 sequence (DNA): TGTGCCAGCACTATAAGAAGTGATGGCACAGATACGCAGTATTTT. Translating it yields CASTIRSDGTDTQYF.

V usage is TRBV3-1 and J usage is TRBJ2-1; D may be TRBD1 or TRBD2 (5 bases each). Germline V gene sequence: CDR1 LGHDT, CDR2 YNNKEL (reference sequence). CDR3 size: 15 residues. The V end lost 4 bases, the J end lost 8 bases, and 18 bases lay between the germline ends. This CDR3 is CASSPRPRGGYEQFF. The CDR3 DNA reads TGTGCCAGCAGCCCACGGCCGAGGGGCGGCTATGAGCAGTTCTTC.

This clonotype was recorded a few times. The chain is built from TRBV28 and TRBJ2-5; D perhaps matches TRBD1 (6 bases). V was cut by 3 bases and J by 3 bases, with 11 bases left in between. The CDR3 spans 14 residues. Germline CDR1 MDHEN, CDR2 SYDVKM. Here the CDR3 reads CASSFGGLKETQYF. CDR3 nucleotides: TGTGCCAGCAGTTTTGGGGGCCTAAAAGAGACCCAGTACTTC.

The chain is built from TRBV4-1 and TRBJ2-7; 7 positions match TRBD1. J lost 0 bases, V lost 4 bases, and 9 bases had no gene match. The CDR3 spans 16 residues. Germline CDR1 and CDR2: MGHRA and YSYEKL. The CDR3 loop reads CASSPNPDRSSYEQYF. CDR3 nucleotide sequence: TGCGCCAGCAGCCCGAACCCGGACAGGAGCTCCTACGAGCAGTACTTC.

This clonotype has only a few counts. The chain carries TRBV19 and TRBJ2-7; a possible D gene is TRBD2 (6 bases). The CDR3 sequence is 16 residues long. The germline gives CDR1 LNHDA, CDR2 SQIVND (reference sequence). V lost 2 bases and J 7 bases, leaving 21 bases between the germline ends. Written as DNA, the CDR3 is TGTGCCAGTAGTATATCCGGGGGAAACTACCTAATGGAGCAGTACTTC. Protein product: CASSISGGNYLMEQYF.

This clonotype was seen only a few times. This chain uses TRBV28 with TRBJ2-1, with D perhaps matching TRBD1 or TRBD2 (5 bases each). The CDR3 is made up of 15 amino acids. Germline V gene data show CDR1 as MDHEN and CDR2 as SYDVKM. Trimming cost V 6 bases and J 1 base, with 13 bases left between them. The CDR3 DNA is TGTGCCAGCAGCGCCTGGGGGTTGTCCTACAATGAGCAGTTCTTC. As protein: CASSAWGLSYNEQFF.

This clonotype was recorded a few times. V is TRBV7-9 and J is TRBJ2-2; D is unclear. Per the germline V gene, CDR1 is SEHNR and CDR2 is FQNEAQ (reference sequence). The CDR3 consists of 15 residues. The V and J ends lost 5 bases and 4 bases respectively, with 14 bases between them. The CDR3 sequence: CASSPAYTGTGELFF. In nucleotides, the CDR3 is TGTGCCAGCAGCCCCGCCTATACGGGCACCGGGGAGCTGTTTTTT.

This clonotype was counted only a few times. The V gene is TRBV28, the J gene TRBJ1-2; perhaps TRBD1 as D (5 bases). The V end was cut by 5 bases, the J end by 4 bases, with 11 bases between. Per germline, CDR1 MDHEN and CDR2 SYDVKM. CDR3 length equals 13 residues. The CDR3 DNA sequence: TGTGCCAGCAGTCAGGGTCGGCCCTATGGCTACACCTTC. Translation: CASSQGRPYGYTF.